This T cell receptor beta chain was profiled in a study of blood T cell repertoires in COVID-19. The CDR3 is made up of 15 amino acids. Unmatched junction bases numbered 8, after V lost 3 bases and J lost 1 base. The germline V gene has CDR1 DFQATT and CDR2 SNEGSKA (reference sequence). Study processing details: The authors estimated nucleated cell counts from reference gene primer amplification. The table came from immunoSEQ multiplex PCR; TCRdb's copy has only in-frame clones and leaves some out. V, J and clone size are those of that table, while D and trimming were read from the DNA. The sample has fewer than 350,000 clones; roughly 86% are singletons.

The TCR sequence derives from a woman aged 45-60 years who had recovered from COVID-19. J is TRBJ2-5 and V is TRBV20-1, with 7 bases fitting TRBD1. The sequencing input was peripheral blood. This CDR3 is CSASRDSTFQETQYF. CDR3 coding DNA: TGCAGTGCTAGTAGGGACAGCACATTCCAAGAGACCCAGTACTTC.